A selection of T cell receptor beta chains follows, all from one sample in a study of cytomegalovirus exposure and HLA in healthy donors. The assay was immunoSEQ multiplex PCR, and TCRdb's table has in-frame clones only and misses some. Among about 170,000 clones, roughly 84% were seen once, and the ten largest hold just over 2.5%. Sequenced: PBMCs. The receptor set was obtained from a man aged 25 to 45 in good health and CMV-seropositive. Each CDR3 is given with its conserved first and last residue. The D gene is left open where the match is weak. Clone sizes are given selectively: once, few, many, or a class where the clone is expanded.

D gene	V gene	J gene	clone size	CDR3 DNA	CDR3 protein
.	TRBV11-1	TRBJ2-2	.	TGTGCCAGCAGCTCCCAAACGAACACCGGGGAGCTGTTTTTT	CASSSQTNTGELFF
TRBD1	TRBV28	TRBJ1-2	.	TGTGCCAGCAGGGTGGGACAGGGAAGAGGCTACACCTTC	CASRVGQGRGYTF
.	TRBV2	TRBJ1-2	.	TGTGCCAGCAGTGAAGGCGGAGGGTCTGCGGGCAGCTACACCTTC	CASSEGGGSAGSYTF
TRBD2	TRBV7-9	TRBJ2-3	.	TGTTCCAGCAGCTTTAGCGGGGAAACAGATACGCAGTATTTT	CSSSFSGETDTQYF
.	TRBV11-3	TRBJ2-5	.	TGTGCCAGCAGTGGCTCCGGCGGGGAGACCCAGTACTTC	CASSGSGGETQYF
.	TRBV29-1	TRBJ2-1	.	TGCAGCGTTTCTTCTAGTGAGGGTGAGCAGTTCTTC	CSVSSSEGEQFF
.	TRBV4-3	TRBJ2-2	.	TGCGCCAGCAGCCAAGTCGGTTTGAGCACCGGGGAGCTGTTTTTT	CASSQVGLSTGELFF
TRBD1	TRBV5-1	TRBJ2-7	.	TGCGCCAGCAGCTTATTTCCCGGGACAGCCTCCTACGAGCAGTACTTC	CASSLFPGTASYEQYF
TRBD2	TRBV27	TRBJ2-1	.	TGTGCCAGCAGTTTGAGGGCGGCGGGAGCCTCCTACAATGAGCAGTTCTTC	CASSLRAAGASYNEQFF
.	TRBV7-9	TRBJ1-1	once	TGTGCCAGCAGCCCCCGACAGGTGAACACTGAAGCTTTCTTT	CASSPRQVNTEAFF
.	TRBV18	TRBJ1-2	.	TGTGCCAGCTCACCAAATGAGGACTATGGCTACACCTTC	CASSPNEDYGYTF
.	TRBV2	TRBJ2-1	.	TGTGCCAGCCACGAGGGTTCCTACAATGAGCAGTTCTTC	CASHEGSYNEQFF
.	TRBV25-1	TRBJ1-2	.	TGTGCCAGCAGTGAATATGTAGACTCCGATGGCTACACCTTC	CASSEYVDSDGYTF
.	TRBV4-3	TRBJ2-2	.	TGCGCCAGCAGCCATTCGTTTCGGGGATTGGGCACCGGGGAGCTGTTTTTT	CASSHSFRGLGTGELFF
.	TRBV7-9	TRBJ1-2	once	TGTGCCAGCAGCCAGGGGCAGTATGGCTACACCTTC	CASSQGQYGYTF
TRBD1	TRBV18	TRBJ1-2	.	TGTGCCAGCTCACCAGGGACAGGGGGCGACTATGGCTACACCTTC	CASSPGTGGDYGYTF
.	TRBV5-1	TRBJ2-5	.	TGCGCCAGCAGCTCGGGACATTCCCAAGAGACCCAGTACTTC	CASSSGHSQETQYF
TRBD2	TRBV7-9	TRBJ2-1	.	TGTTCCAGCAGTTACACACTAGGTAGGGACTACGAATACAATGAGCAGTTCTTC	CSSSYTLGRDYEYNEQFF
.	TRBV7-6	TRBJ2-5	.	TGTGCCAGCAGCTTAACTAATGTAGAGACCCAGTACTTC	CASSLTNVETQYF
TRBD1	TRBV19	TRBJ2-2	.	TGTGCCAGTAGTGAGACAGGGGCCGGGGAGCTGTTTTTT	CASSETGAGELFF
.	TRBV11-1	TRBJ1-1	.	TGTGCCACCCAGCCACAGTTGATGAACACTGAAGCTTTCTTT	CATQPQLMNTEAFF
TRBD2	TRBV18	TRBJ2-1	.	TGTGCCAGCTCACCCCCGGGACTAGCGGACCACAATGAGCAGTTCTTC	CASSPPGLADHNEQFF
TRBD2	TRBV9	TRBJ2-3	.	TGTGCCAGCAGCCCTTGGACTAGCGGGGGTACAGATACGCAGTATTTT	CASSPWTSGGTDTQYF
.	TRBV10-3	TRBJ2-7	.	TGTGCCATCAGTGAGACTAGAAGTTACGAGCAGTACTTC	CAISETRSYEQYF
.	TRBV10-2	TRBJ2-1	once	TGCGCCAGCACCCCGAGCAATGAGCAGTTCTTC	CASTPSNEQFF
.	TRBV29-1	TRBJ1-2	.	TGCAGCGTTGATGGGGGAGGGGAGCATGGCTACACCTTC	CSVDGGGEHGYTF
.	TRBV7-2	TRBJ2-3	.	TGTGCCAGCAGCTTAGCGCTCTATACAGATACGCAGTATTTT	CASSLALYTDTQYF
.	TRBV5-1	TRBJ2-1	.	TGCGCCAGCAGCTTGGGGGGACTTTACAATGAGCAGTTCTTC	CASSLGGLYNEQFF
.	TRBV11-3	TRBJ2-1	.	TGTGCCAGCAGGGACCTAGCGGAGCAGTTCTTC	CASRDLAEQFF
TRBD1	TRBV9	TRBJ1-2	once	TGTGCCAGCAGCGTAGCTACGACAGGGGGTAACTATGGCTACACCTTC	CASSVATTGGNYGYTF
.	TRBV10-3	TRBJ2-3	.	TGTGCCATCAGTGGCGGTTCAGATACGCAGTATTTT	CAISGGSDTQYF
.	TRBV15	TRBJ1-5	.	TGTGCCACCAGCGGTTGGGGCCAAAATCAGCCCCAGCATTTT	CATSGWGQNQPQHF
.	TRBV2	TRBJ2-1	.	TGTGCCAGCTCCCCGTGGGGGGAGCGGTTCTTC	CASSPWGERFF
.	TRBV9	TRBJ2-5	.	TGTGCCAGCAGCGCCCTGACAGGGAGGATAGAGACCCAGTACTTC	CASSALTGRIETQYF
TRBD2	TRBV4-1	TRBJ2-1	few	TGCGCCAGCAGCCAACGACTAGCGGGGAAGGTCTCCTACAATGAGCAGTTCTTC	CASSQRLAGKVSYNEQFF
.	TRBV5-6	TRBJ1-1	.	TGTGCCAGCAGCTTGGTGCGGGGCACTGAAGCTTTCTTT	CASSLVRGTEAFF
TRBD2	TRBV5-1	TRBJ2-1	.	TGCGCCAGCAGCTCCGCCGGGACTAGCCTGGATGAGCAGTTCTTC	CASSSAGTSLDEQFF
TRBD1	TRBV18	TRBJ2-5	.	TGTGCCAGCTCACGGACAGGCCAAGAGACCCAGTACTTC	CASSRTGQETQYF
.	TRBV7-7	TRBJ2-5	few	TGTGCTAGCAGCGCCCGGGATCAGGACGGGCTGGAGACCCAGTACTTC	CASSARDQDGLETQYF
TRBD1	TRBV28	TRBJ1-5	.	TGTGCCAGCAGCCAAGGGACAGTCAATGGGCCCCAGCATTTT	CASSQGTVNGPQHF
TRBD1	TRBV5-1	TRBJ2-1	.	TGCGCCAGCAGCTTAATCCCAGGACAGGGGTACAATGAGCAGTTCTTC	CASSLIPGQGYNEQFF
.	TRBV9	TRBJ2-7	.	TGTGCCAGCAGCGTGGACTGGAGCTCCTACGAGCAGTACTTC	CASSVDWSSYEQYF
TRBD2	TRBV18	TRBJ2-7	.	TGTGCCAGCTCACCTGGGCTAGCGGAGATGCAGTACTTC	CASSPGLAEMQYF
TRBD2	TRBV4-2	TRBJ2-2	.	TGTGCCAGCAGCCAAGGGGGAGGGTTTGGCGGGGAGCTGTTTTTT	CASSQGGGFGGELFF
TRBD2	TRBV7-2	TRBJ2-1	.	TGTGCCAGCAAGGTCCTAGCGGGAAGGAATGAGCAGTTCTTC	CASKVLAGRNEQFF
TRBD2	TRBV9	TRBJ2-2	.	TGTGCCAGCAGCGCGGGACTAGCGGTCACCGGGGAGCTGTTTTTT	CASSAGLAVTGELFF
.	TRBV6-6	TRBJ1-4	.	TGTGCCAGCAGCCCAGGGACAACTAATGAAAAACTGTTTTTT	CASSPGTTNEKLFF
.	TRBV29-1	TRBJ1-4	.	TGCAGCTCACTGGAGCGAGGGATACGGGGGGAAAAACTGTTTTTT	CSSLERGIRGEKLFF
.	TRBV7-2	TRBJ2-4	.	TGTGCCAGCAGCTTAGAGTCCGGTTCGATAGCCAAAAACATTCAGTACTTC	CASSLESGSIAKNIQYF
.	TRBV5-4	TRBJ2-2	.	TGTGCCAGCAGGAAACAGGGTCGAACCGGGGAGCTGTTTTTT	CASRKQGRTGELFF
.	TRBV21-1	TRBJ1-2	.	TGTGCCAGCAGCAAAGAGGTGAGGGAGACATATGGCTACACCTTC	CASSKEVRETYGYTF
TRBD1	TRBV18	TRBJ1-5	.	TGTGCCAGCTCATCCGACAGGGTAGTTGGCAATCAGCCCCAGCATTTT	CASSSDRVVGNQPQHF
.	TRBV7-9	TRBJ1-2	once	TGTGCCAGCAGCTTAAACAGGCGCTATGGCTACACCTTC	CASSLNRRYGYTF
.	TRBV11-3	TRBJ2-6	once	TGTGCCAGCAGCCCCGCAGTGAGGTCTGGGGCCAACGTCCTGACTTTC	CASSPAVRSGANVLTF
TRBD2	TRBV4-3	TRBJ2-5	.	TGCGCCAGCAGCCAAGGGCTGGCGGGAGCTGGGACCCAGTACTTC	CASSQGLAGAGTQYF
TRBD1	TRBV29-1	TRBJ2-1	.	TGCAGCGCGGACAGGGGGCGTATGAATGAGCAGTTCTTC	CSADRGRMNEQFF
.	TRBV9	TRBJ1-1	.	TGTGCCAGCAGCGTACCCCCAACAGGGCTGGCTGAAGCTTTCTTT	CASSVPPTGLAEAFF
.	TRBV2	TRBJ2-2	.	TGTGCCAGCACCCAAACAGGGTTGGAGCTGTTTTTT	CASTQTGLELFF
TRBD1	TRBV27	TRBJ2-7	.	TGTGCCAGCAGTCCGGGACAGGACTACGAGCAGTACTTC	CASSPGQDYEQYF